This T cell receptor (beta chain) was recorded in a study of blood T cells in healthy people across ages. Looking at the study overall: Template switching caught about one barcoded beta molecule for each two T cells. Points from the study as a whole: TCR beta diversity was tightly associated with the proportion of naive T cells.

A second roughly 6 to 12 cycle PCR used barcoded and J-beta primers. Each TCR beta cDNA got a 12-nucleotide random molecular identifier. TCRdb used MiXCR to reprocess the 5' RACE reads, holding one entry per CDR3 protein. The repertoire includes 980,000 or so distinct CDR3 sequences, roughly 52% of them detected once, and roughly 13% sits in the top ten. Germline V gives CDR1 DFQATT, CDR2 SNEGSKA (reference sequence). This CDR3 comprises 21 residues. V shed 0 bases, J shed 10 bases, and the junction held 27 bases outside the gene matches. This clonotype was detected only a few times. The target antigen is unknown.

The receptor was isolated from a man younger than 40 in good health. Sample: blood. This sequence joins TRBV20-1 and TRBJ1-6; TRBD1 matches 7 bases. The CDR3 reads CSARENYPGQFLLKVGSPLHF. For the CDR3, the DNA is TGCAGTGCTAGAGAAAACTACCCGGGACAGTTTCTTCTTAAGGTGGGGTCACCCCTCCACTTT.